This T cell receptor (beta chain) comes out of a study of blood T cell repertoires in COVID-19. At the level of the study: The samples span acute and convalescent COVID-19 from the United States, Italy and Spain.

Assay used: immunoSEQ multiplex PCR; TCRdb lists only in-frame clones, some missing. This sample has about 67,000 clones, with roughly four fifths found just once. Losses at the gene ends were 1 base for V and 6 bases for J; bases not matched to a gene: 4. The CDR3 is 14 residues long. In germline, CDR1 is KGHSH, CDR2 LQKENI. This clone was seen only once. The sequenced material came from peripheral blood. This clonotype was sampled from a human donor in a cohort sampled during active COVID-19. V gene TRBV18 combines with J gene TRBJ1-1; 8 bases are a match to TRBD1. The chain's CDR3 is CASSPLQGAAEAFF. The CDR3 region has the DNA TGTGCCAGCTCACCACTGCAGGGGGCCGCTGAAGCTTTCTTT.